The T cell receptor (beta chain) under discussion was sequenced for a study of T cell clonotyping in hematopoietic cell transplantation. The time point was: recipient sample about 28 days before transplant, after cytoreduction. Measured with immunoSEQ multiplex PCR; TCRdb has only the in-frame clones, and not every one. The profile shows approximately 50,000 clones, about nine tenths of them singletons. The CDR3 runs to 15 residues. Trimming took 5 bases from V and 0 from J, leaving 13 bases between them. Germline lookup yields CDR1 SGHTA and CDR2 FQGNSA. This clonotype was sampled from a man aged 55 to 70 with biphenotypic leukemia. Some clones in this sample may be carry-over from other donors' samples. The specimen comprised peripheral blood mononuclear cells, sampled before stem cell transplant. The chain uses TRBV7-2 and TRBJ1-1; a possible D gene is TRBD1 (5 bases). The CDR3 nucleotides read TGTGCCAGCAGCCCCAATTGGGGCGTGAACACTGAAGCTTTCTTT. Translating it yields CASSPNWGVNTEAFF.